The clone carrying this T cell receptor (beta chain) is large. The antigen remains unidentified. TCRdb reanalyzed the PCR reads with MiXCR. This sample has thousands of clones, with under 35% found just once. Until they underwent thyroid surgery, no patient had received any treatment. The sample originates from a study of metastatic and nonmetastatic thyroid tumors. Study at large: Across peripheral blood and tumor or nodule tissue samples taken from malignant and benign thyroid patients, the repertoires were compared with one another.

Overall study results and limits: It was reported that TCR beta diversity was significantly higher in malignant thyroid tumors than benign nodules, in blood and tumor.

Germline CDR1 reads DFQATT; CDR2 reads SNEGSKA (reference sequence). This CDR3 has 17 amino acids. The V gene end was trimmed by 2 bases and the J gene end by 5 bases; junction bases not matched to a gene: 15. The sequencing input was tumor tissue. The source is a female donor with papillary thyroid cancer or a benign thyroid nodule (not recorded which). Some clones in this sample may be carry-over from other donors' samples. The J gene is TRBJ2-7, the V gene TRBV20-1, with 10 bases lining up with TRBD1. CDR3 amino acids: CSARSTGGAIDWDEQYF. The CDR3 nucleotides are TGCAGTGCTAGATCGACAGGGGGCGCGATTGACTGGGACGAGCAGTACTTC.